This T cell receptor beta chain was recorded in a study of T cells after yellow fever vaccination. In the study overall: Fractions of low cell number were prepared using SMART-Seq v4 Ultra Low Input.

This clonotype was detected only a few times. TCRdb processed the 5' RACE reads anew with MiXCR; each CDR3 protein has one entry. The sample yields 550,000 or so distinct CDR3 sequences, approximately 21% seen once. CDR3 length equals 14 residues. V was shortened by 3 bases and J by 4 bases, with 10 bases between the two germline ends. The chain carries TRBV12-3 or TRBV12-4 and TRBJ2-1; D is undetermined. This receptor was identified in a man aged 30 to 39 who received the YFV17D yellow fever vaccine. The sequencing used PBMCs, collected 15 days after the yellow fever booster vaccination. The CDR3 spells CASSLWLEYNEQFF. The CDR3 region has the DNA TGTGCCAGCAGTTTGTGGCTGGAGTACAATGAGCAGTTCTTC.